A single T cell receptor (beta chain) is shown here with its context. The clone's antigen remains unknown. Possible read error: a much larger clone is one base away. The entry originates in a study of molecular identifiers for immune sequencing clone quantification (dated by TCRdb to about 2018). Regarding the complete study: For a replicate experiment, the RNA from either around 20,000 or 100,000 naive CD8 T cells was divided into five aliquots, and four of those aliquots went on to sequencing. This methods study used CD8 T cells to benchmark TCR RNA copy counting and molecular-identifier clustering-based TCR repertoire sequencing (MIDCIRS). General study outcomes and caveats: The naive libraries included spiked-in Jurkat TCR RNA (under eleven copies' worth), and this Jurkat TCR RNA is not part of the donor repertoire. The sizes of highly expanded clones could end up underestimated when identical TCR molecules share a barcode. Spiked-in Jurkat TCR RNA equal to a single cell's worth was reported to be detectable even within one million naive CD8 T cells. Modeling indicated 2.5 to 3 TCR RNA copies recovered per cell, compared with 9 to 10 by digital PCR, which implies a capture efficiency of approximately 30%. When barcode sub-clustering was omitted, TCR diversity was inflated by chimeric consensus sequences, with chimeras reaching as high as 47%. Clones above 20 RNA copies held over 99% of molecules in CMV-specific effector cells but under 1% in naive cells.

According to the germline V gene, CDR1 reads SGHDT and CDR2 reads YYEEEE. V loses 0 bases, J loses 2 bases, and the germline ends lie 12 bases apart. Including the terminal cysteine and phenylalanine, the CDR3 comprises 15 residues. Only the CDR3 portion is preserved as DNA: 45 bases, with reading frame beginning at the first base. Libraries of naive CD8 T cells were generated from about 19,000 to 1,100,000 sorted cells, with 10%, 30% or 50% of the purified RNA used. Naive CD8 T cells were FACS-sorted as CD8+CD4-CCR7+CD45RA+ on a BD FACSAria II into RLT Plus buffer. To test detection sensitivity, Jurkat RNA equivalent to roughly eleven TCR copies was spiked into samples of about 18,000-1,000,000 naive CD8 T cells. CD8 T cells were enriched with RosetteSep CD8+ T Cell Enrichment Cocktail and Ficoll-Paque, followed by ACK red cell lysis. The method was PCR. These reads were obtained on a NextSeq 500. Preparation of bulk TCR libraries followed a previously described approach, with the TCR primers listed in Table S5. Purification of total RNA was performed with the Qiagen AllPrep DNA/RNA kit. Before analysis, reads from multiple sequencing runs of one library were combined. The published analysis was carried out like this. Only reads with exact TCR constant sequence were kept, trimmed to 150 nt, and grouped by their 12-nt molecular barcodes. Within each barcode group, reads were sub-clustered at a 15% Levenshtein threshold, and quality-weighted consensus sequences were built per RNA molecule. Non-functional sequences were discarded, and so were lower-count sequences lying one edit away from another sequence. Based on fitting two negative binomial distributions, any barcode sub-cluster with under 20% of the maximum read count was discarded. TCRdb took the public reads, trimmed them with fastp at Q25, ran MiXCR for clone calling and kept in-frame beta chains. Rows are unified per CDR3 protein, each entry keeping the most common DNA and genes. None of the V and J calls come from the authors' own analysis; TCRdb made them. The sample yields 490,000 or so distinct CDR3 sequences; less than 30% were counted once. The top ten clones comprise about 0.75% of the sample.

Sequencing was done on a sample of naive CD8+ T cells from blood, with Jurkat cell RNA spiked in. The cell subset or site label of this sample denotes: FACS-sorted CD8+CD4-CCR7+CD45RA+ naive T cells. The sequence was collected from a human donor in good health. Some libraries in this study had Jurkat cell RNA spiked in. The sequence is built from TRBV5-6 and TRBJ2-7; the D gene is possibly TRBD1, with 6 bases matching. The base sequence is TGTGCCAGCAGCTTGGGACAGGAGCCCACCTACGAGCAGTACTTC. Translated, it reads CASSLGQEPTYEQYF.